This is a list of T cell receptor beta chains from one sample in a study of T cell responses to AZD1222 COVID-19 vaccine. Method: immunoSEQ multiplex PCR; TCRdb's copy keeps in-frame clones and lacks some. Of about 220,000 clones in the sample, 85% to 95% were seen once. The sequencing used peripheral blood, collected on day 0 of MenACWY control vaccination. The receptor set was obtained from an adult in good health. Each CDR3 is given with its conserved first and last residue. A D gene is named only where the DNA matches it firmly. Where a row states a size, it is once, few, many or the class of an expanded clone; other rows omit it.

CDR3: CASSSPRQGQRYEQYF
DNA: TGTGCCAGCAGTTCCCCTCGACAGGGCCAACGTTACGAGCAGTACTTC
D: TRBD1
length: 16
size: .
J: TRBJ2-7
V: TRBV28

CDR3: CASSLGTENRGNTIYF
DNA: TGCGCCAGCAGCTTGGGAACGGAGAATCGGGGAAACACCATATATTTT
D: .
length: 16
size: .
J: TRBJ1-3
V: TRBV5-1

CDR3: CASSLGGRSEQYF
DNA: TGTGCCAGCAGCTTAGGGGGGCGAAGCGAGCAGTACTTC
D: .
length: 13
size: .
J: TRBJ2-7
V: TRBV7-8

CDR3: CASSRDRVSGNTIYF
DNA: TGTGCCAGCAGCCGGGACAGGGTCTCTGGAAACACCATATATTTT
D: TRBD1
length: 15
size: .
J: TRBJ1-3
V: TRBV3-1/TRBV3-2

CDR3: CASSRTGGGNTIYF
DNA: TGTGCCAGCAGCAGGACAGGGGGGGGAAACACCATATATTTT
D: TRBD1
length: 14
size: .
J: TRBJ1-3
V: TRBV28

CDR3: CASSSGTARSGQYF
DNA: TGCGCCAGCAGCTCCGGGACGGCCCGATCCGGGCAGTACTTC
D: .
length: 14
size: .
J: TRBJ2-7
V: TRBV5-1

CDR3: CASSNQLAGGPDTQYF
DNA: TGTGCCAGCAGCAATCAACTAGCGGGGGGGCCAGATACGCAGTATTTT
D: TRBD2
length: 16
size: once
J: TRBJ2-3
V: TRBV7-2

CDR3: CASSIWAGELFF
DNA: TGTGCCAGTAGTATCTGGGCCGGGGAGCTGTTTTTT
D: .
length: 12
size: .
J: TRBJ2-2
V: TRBV19

CDR3: CASSLGDRGRSPLHF
DNA: TGCGCCAGCAGCTTGGGGGACAGGGGGAGATCACCCCTCCACTTT
D: TRBD1
length: 15
size: .
J: TRBJ1-6
V: TRBV5-1

CDR3: CASSLRQGEGGYTF
DNA: TGTGCCAGCAGCTTACGCCAGGGGGAGGGCGGCTACACCTTC
D: TRBD1
length: 14
size: .
J: TRBJ1-2
V: TRBV13

CDR3: CASTPQGGGEKLFF
DNA: TGTGCCAGTACCCCACAGGGTGGGGGTGAAAAACTGTTTTTT
D: .
length: 14
size: few
J: TRBJ1-4
V: TRBV19

CDR3: CASSVDRVEDEQYF
DNA: TGCGCCAGCAGCGTGGACAGGGTTGAGGACGAGCAGTACTTC
D: TRBD1
length: 14
size: .
J: TRBJ2-7
V: TRBV5-1

CDR3: CASSYSTGTELFF
DNA: TGTGCCAGCAGTTACTCGACAGGGACGGAGCTGTTTTTT
D: TRBD1
length: 13
size: .
J: TRBJ2-2
V: TRBV6-2/TRBV6-3

CDR3: CASSKDGYEQYF
DNA: TGTGCCAGCTCAAAAGACGGCTACGAGCAGTACTTC
D: .
length: 12
size: .
J: TRBJ2-7
V: TRBV18

CDR3: CASRQGVGNSPLHF
DNA: TGTGCCAGCAGACAAGGGGTGGGGAATTCACCCCTCCACTTT
D: .
length: 14
size: .
J: TRBJ1-6
V: TRBV3-1/TRBV3-2

CDR3: CASSSATVNTEAFF
DNA: TGTGCCAGCAGCTCCGCGACGGTGAACACTGAAGCTTTCTTT
D: .
length: 14
size: .
J: TRBJ1-1
V: TRBV5-6

CDR3: CASRGDSESQPQHF
DNA: TGTGCCAGCAGAGGGGACAGTGAATCACAGCCCCAGCATTTT
D: TRBD1
length: 14
size: .
J: TRBJ1-5
V: TRBV2

CDR3: CASSLIEGDTQYF
DNA: TGTGCCAGCAGCTTAATTGAGGGGGATACGCAGTATTTT
D: .
length: 13
size: .
J: TRBJ2-3
V: TRBV7-3

CDR3: CASSLAGRGIGNTIYF
DNA: TGTGCCAGCAGCTTAGCGGGCAGGGGGATTGGAAACACCATATATTTT
D: TRBD1
length: 16
size: .
J: TRBJ1-3
V: TRBV7-2

CDR3: CASSPLRGEQFF
DNA: TGTGCCAGCAGCCCCTTAAGGGGTGAGCAGTTCTTC
D: .
length: 12
size: .
J: TRBJ2-1
V: TRBV6-5

CDR3: CASSLVSQGRGSYEQYF
DNA: TGTGCCAGCAGCTTGGTGAGTCAGGGGAGGGGATCCTACGAGCAGTACTTC
D: .
length: 17
size: .
J: TRBJ2-7
V: TRBV5-5

CDR3: CASSTLGIEQFF
DNA: TGTGCCAGCAGCACCTTGGGGATTGAGCAGTTCTTC
D: .
length: 12
size: .
J: TRBJ2-1
V: TRBV28

CDR3: CAWSPGRGDNEQFF
DNA: TGTGCCTGGAGTCCCGGGAGGGGAGACAATGAGCAGTTCTTC
D: TRBD2
length: 14
size: .
J: TRBJ2-1
V: TRBV30

CDR3: CASSSGTGLGNTEAFF
DNA: TGTGCCAGCAGCTCAGGGACCGGGCTGGGGAACACTGAAGCTTTCTTT
D: .
length: 16
size: .
J: TRBJ1-1
V: TRBV7-9

CDR3: CASSLPLTRSSYEQYF
DNA: TGTGCCAGCAGTTTACCCCTGACCAGGAGCTCCTACGAGCAGTACTTC
D: .
length: 16
size: once
J: TRBJ2-7
V: TRBV28

CDR3: CASSEASWGGPAGEQYF
DNA: TGTGCCAGCAGTGAAGCGTCGTGGGGCGGACCCGCCGGTGAGCAGTACTTC
D: .
length: 17
size: .
J: TRBJ2-7
V: TRBV6-1

CDR3: CASSPLQASGNTIYF
DNA: TGTGCCAGCTCACCACTGCAAGCCTCTGGAAACACCATATATTTT
D: .
length: 15
size: once
J: TRBJ1-3
V: TRBV18

CDR3: CASSPEEGTSPLHF
DNA: TGTGCCAGCAGCCCCGAAGAGGGGACCTCACCCCTCCACTTT
D: .
length: 14
size: .
J: TRBJ1-6
V: TRBV4-2

CDR3: CASSQVSGPYGYTF
DNA: TGTGCCAGCAGCCAAGTCTCAGGGCCTTATGGCTACACCTTC
D: .
length: 14
size: .
J: TRBJ1-2
V: TRBV3-1/TRBV3-2

CDR3: CASSPRGLNEKLFF
DNA: TGTGCCAGCAGCCCAAGGGGGCTTAATGAAAAACTGTTTTTT
D: TRBD1
length: 14
size: .
J: TRBJ1-4
V: TRBV7-2

CDR3: CASSIGPATEAFF
DNA: TGTGCCAGTAGTATCGGACCGGCCACTGAAGCTTTCTTT
D: .
length: 13
size: .
J: TRBJ1-1
V: TRBV19

CDR3: CAISVPGPNEKLFF
DNA: TGTGCCATCTCCGTCCCGGGGCCTAATGAAAAACTGTTTTTT
D: .
length: 14
size: .
J: TRBJ1-4
V: TRBV28

CDR3: CASSKGAEPQHF
DNA: TGTGCCAGTAGTAAAGGTGCGGAGCCCCAGCATTTT
D: .
length: 12
size: .
J: TRBJ1-5
V: TRBV19

CDR3: CSATGTGRAYGYTF
DNA: TGCAGCGCTACTGGGACAGGGAGGGCCTATGGCTACACCTTC
D: TRBD1
length: 14
size: .
J: TRBJ1-2
V: TRBV29-1

CDR3: CASSQGTGEAFF
DNA: TGTGCCAGCAGCCAAGGGACAGGTGAAGCTTTCTTT
D: TRBD1
length: 12
size: .
J: TRBJ1-1
V: TRBV3-1/TRBV3-2

CDR3: CASTITGGGYGYTF
DNA: TGTGCCAGCACTATAACAGGGGGCGGCTATGGCTACACCTTC
D: TRBD1
length: 14
size: .
J: TRBJ1-2
V: TRBV7-2

CDR3: CASRSGVSGANVLTF
DNA: TGTGCCAGCAGATCTGGGGTCTCTGGGGCCAACGTCCTGACTTTC
D: .
length: 15
size: .
J: TRBJ2-6
V: TRBV11-2

CDR3: CASSPRGVEKLFF
DNA: TGTGCCAGCTCACCACGGGGCGTTGAAAAACTGTTTTTT
D: .
length: 13
size: .
J: TRBJ1-4
V: TRBV18

CDR3: CAWSPRYLGYEKLFF
DNA: TGTGCCTGGAGTCCCCGTTACCTGGGATATGAAAAACTGTTTTTT
D: .
length: 15
size: few
J: TRBJ1-4
V: TRBV30